This is a list of T cell receptor beta chains from one sample in a study of radiation and T cells in renal cell carcinoma. Only in-frame clones appear in the TCRdb table, and some are missing; sequencing was by immunoSEQ multiplex PCR. The sample lists 150,000 or so clones; over 80% were seen once. Source: blood, taken from a patient whose treatment included radiotherapy and nephrectomy. The source of these receptors is a woman in her fifties or sixties with renal cell carcinoma. CDR3s include the opening cysteine and the closing phenylalanine or tryptophan. Fields, in order: V gene, clone size, J gene, D gene, CDR3 protein, CDR3 DNA. A D gene is named only where the DNA matches it firmly. The size entry is marked missing in some rows and otherwise reads once, few, many or a size class.

v_gene: TRBV6-5
abundance: -
j_gene: TRBJ2-7
d_gene: TRBD2
CDR3aa: CASSFETSGYEQYF
CDR3nt: TGTGCCAGCAGTTTTGAGACTAGCGGCTACGAGCAGTACTTC

v_gene: TRBV7-2
abundance: -
j_gene: TRBJ2-5
d_gene: TRBD2
CDR3aa: CASSLGLAGETQYF
CDR3nt: TGTGCCAGCAGCTTAGGACTAGCGGGAGAGACCCAGTACTTC

v_gene: TRBV15
abundance: -
j_gene: TRBJ1-5
d_gene: -
CDR3aa: CATSRDLWSVSNQPQHF
CDR3nt: TGTGCCACCAGCAGAGACTTATGGAGCGTTAGCAATCAGCCCCAGCATTTT

v_gene: TRBV6-5
abundance: -
j_gene: TRBJ2-1
d_gene: TRBD2
CDR3aa: CASSSSAGAFYNEQFF
CDR3nt: TGTGCCAGCAGTTCCTCAGCGGGGGCCTTCTACAATGAGCAGTTCTTC

v_gene: TRBV15
abundance: -
j_gene: TRBJ2-5
d_gene: -
CDR3aa: CATEGLAETQYF
CDR3nt: TGTGCCACGGAGGGGTTGGCGGAGACCCAGTACTTC

v_gene: TRBV10-1
abundance: -
j_gene: TRBJ2-2
d_gene: -
CDR3aa: CASSSDNTGELFF
CDR3nt: TGCGCCAGCAGTTCGGACAACACCGGGGAGCTGTTTTTT

v_gene: TRBV28
abundance: -
j_gene: TRBJ2-6
d_gene: -
CDR3aa: CASSLRSGANVLTF
CDR3nt: TGTGCCAGCAGTTTACGCTCTGGGGCCAACGTCCTGACTTTC

v_gene: TRBV18
abundance: -
j_gene: TRBJ1-5
d_gene: -
CDR3aa: CASSPRQATYSNQPQHF
CDR3nt: TGTGCCAGCTCACCGCGCCAGGCTACCTATAGCAATCAGCCCCAGCATTTT

v_gene: TRBV2
abundance: -
j_gene: TRBJ2-7
d_gene: -
CDR3aa: CASRRDRYLDEQYF
CDR3nt: TGTGCCAGCAGGAGGGACCGATACCTTGACGAGCAGTACTTC

v_gene: TRBV9
abundance: once
j_gene: TRBJ1-1
d_gene: TRBD1
CDR3aa: CASSARQGEAFF
CDR3nt: TGTGCCAGCAGCGCCCGACAGGGTGAAGCTTTCTTT

v_gene: TRBV6-5
abundance: -
j_gene: TRBJ2-7
d_gene: -
CDR3aa: CASSSGQSYEQYF
CDR3nt: TGTGCCAGCAGTTCCGGACAGAGTTACGAGCAGTACTTC

v_gene: TRBV5-4
abundance: -
j_gene: TRBJ2-1
d_gene: TRBD1
CDR3aa: CASSFGTENEQFF
CDR3nt: TGTGCCAGCAGCTTTGGGACAGAAAATGAGCAGTTCTTC

v_gene: TRBV6-4
abundance: -
j_gene: TRBJ1-2
d_gene: -
CDR3aa: CASRAGASGYTF
CDR3nt: TGTGCCAGCAGAGCAGGGGCAAGTGGCTACACCTTC

v_gene: TRBV27
abundance: -
j_gene: TRBJ1-2
d_gene: -
CDR3aa: CASSWSTQGRGYTF
CDR3nt: TGTGCCAGCAGTTGGTCAACACAGGGTCGCGGCTACACCTTC

v_gene: TRBV7-2
abundance: -
j_gene: TRBJ2-1
d_gene: -
CDR3aa: CASSLDRDDEQFF
CDR3nt: TGTGCCAGCAGCTTAGACAGGGATGATGAGCAGTTCTTC

v_gene: TRBV28
abundance: -
j_gene: TRBJ1-3
d_gene: -
CDR3aa: CASATSGNTIYF
CDR3nt: TGTGCCAGCGCAACATCCGGAAACACCATATATTTT

v_gene: TRBV5-4
abundance: -
j_gene: TRBJ2-1
d_gene: -
CDR3aa: CASSLGQATNEQFF
CDR3nt: TGTGCCAGCAGCTTGGGGCAGGCAACCAATGAGCAGTTCTTC

v_gene: TRBV6-5
abundance: -
j_gene: TRBJ2-3
d_gene: -
CDR3aa: CASSYSPGGADTQYF
CDR3nt: TGTGCCAGCAGTTACTCCCCAGGGGGGGCAGATACGCAGTATTTT